Shown below are 14 T cell receptor beta chains from a single sample sequenced in a study of T-cell reconstitution after alpha-beta-depleted transplantation in children (dated by TCRdb to about 2016). Library method: PCR. Sequenced on an Illumina HiSeq 2500. TCR library preparation used molecular barcoding, with unique molecular identifiers applied to normalize quantification of the TCRbeta repertoire. Using fastp trimming at Q25 and MiXCR clonotype assembly, TCRdb reanalyzed the public sequencing data and kept in-frame beta chains. Rows are unified per CDR3 protein, each entry keeping the most common DNA and genes. The sample table contains fewer than 750,000 distinct CDR3 sequences; only one count was recorded for 23% of them. The ten largest clones capture 13% to 15% of the sample. The intended sense of this specimen's treatment or condition label: allogeneic hematopoietic cell transplantation with graft depleted of TCRalphabeta T cells and CD19 B cells.

Specimen: PBMCs, mostly from graft donor cells, collected 360 days after TCRalphabeta/CD19-depleted stem cell transplant. Source of these receptors: a boy under two years old who had a stem cell transplant for acute myeloid leukemia, so the T cells may come from the graft donor.

This clonotype was seen repeatedly, ten times or more. The gene calls are TRBV7-2 and TRBJ1-2; tentative D call: TRBD1 (6 bases). The germline V and J ends were trimmed by 1 base and 2 bases, with 8 bases remaining between them. Germline V gene sequence: CDR1 SGHTA, CDR2 FQGNSA. CDR3 length: 14 amino acids. The CDR3 reads CASSLDTGNYGYTF. In DNA, the CDR3 is TGTGCCAGCAGCTTAGATACAGGGAACTATGGCTACACCTTC.

The chain recombines TRBV29-1 with TRBJ2-1; D is perhaps TRBD1 (6 bases). The length of the CDR3 is 15 residues. The V and J ends lost 3 bases and 0 bases respectively, with 12 bases between them. The germline V gene has CDR1 SQVTM and CDR2 ANQGSEA. The CDR3 protein is CSVDRSGVSYNEQFF. CDR3 bases: TGCAGCGTTGACCGGTCAGGGGTCTCCTACAATGAGCAGTTCTTC.

This clonotype was observed a handful of times. The chain joins TRBV7-2 to TRBJ2-3; D possibly corresponds to TRBD1 (6 bases). V was trimmed by 1 base and J by 1 base, leaving 9 bases between them. The CDR3 has 15 amino acids. CDR1 is SGHTA and CDR2 is FQGNSA in the germline V gene. CDR3 bases: TGTGCCAGCAGCTTAGAAGGGGGACGCACAGATACGCAGTATTTT. Translated, it gives CASSLEGGRTDTQYF.

This clonotype was counted at least ten times. This sequence joins TRBV6-5 and TRBJ2-2, with 11 nucleotides matching TRBD2. The CDR3 spans 16 residues. Germline assignment: CDR1 MNHEY and CDR2 SVGAGI. Losses at the gene ends were 0 bases for V and 6 bases for J; bases not matched to a gene: 3. The CDR3 sequence: CASSYSPSGGSGELFF. CDR3 DNA: TGTGCCAGCAGTTACTCACCTAGCGGGGGGTCCGGGGAGCTGTTTTTT.

This sequence joins TRBV20-1 and TRBJ2-3; 8 bases are a match to TRBD2. This CDR3 is 17 amino acids long. CDR1 is DFQATT and CDR2 is SNEGSKA in the germline V gene (reference sequence). Germline trimming cut 3 bases from V and 2 bases from J; bases unmatched to any gene: 13. CDR3 sequence reads: CSASRRSAGGITDTQYF. The CDR3 coding sequence is TGCAGTGCTAGTAGAAGATCGGCGGGGGGAATCACAGATACGCAGTATTTT.

The rearrangement uses TRBV18 and TRBJ1-1; 7 nucleotides align to TRBD1. The CDR3 has 14 amino acids. The V gene end was trimmed by 6 bases and the J gene end by 11 bases; junction bases not matched to a gene: 15. The germline V gene has CDR1 KGHSH and CDR2 LQKENI. The CDR3 loop is CASSRDRATLKAFF. CDR3 bases: TGTGCCAGCTCTCGCGACAGGGCAACCTTAAAGGCTTTCTTT.

The chain uses TRBV10-2 and TRBJ2-1; 10 bases are a match to TRBD2. Trimming took 3 bases from V and 8 from J; bases not matched to a gene: 7. The CDR3 spans 15 residues. Germline V gene sequence: CDR1 WSHSY, CDR2 SAAADI. The CDR3 loop is CASSDTSGGAHEQFF. Here the CDR3 DNA reads TGCGCCAGCAGTGATACGAGCGGGGGGGCCCATGAGCAGTTCTTC.

This clonotype was seen more than once but under ten times. The chain uses TRBV7-9 and TRBJ2-1; TRBD1 might be the D (5 bases). Deletions cut 5 bases from V and 9 bases from J, with 20 bases between. The CDR3 extends over 15 amino acids. The V gene's germline CDR1 is SEHNR and CDR2 FQNEAQ (reference sequence). Here the CDR3 DNA reads TGTGCCAGCAGCCTAAATGTAGGGGCGCGAGTTGAGCAGTTCTTC. It is translated as CASSLNVGARVEQFF.

In its sample, this clonotype was seen many times. This rearrangement joins TRBV5-5 to TRBJ2-1; 12 bases agree with TRBD1. Trimming removed 4 bases from V and 10 bases from J; junction bases left unmatched: 9. Looked up from germline, CDR1 is SGHKS and CDR2 is YYEKEE (reference sequence). There are 15 residues in the CDR3. The CDR3 sequence: CASSPPGQGAEEQFF. CDR3 bases: TGTGCCAGCAGCCCTCCGGGACAGGGGGCGGAAGAGCAGTTCTTC.

This clonotype has ten or more counts. CDR3: CASSGRLATYEQYF. As DNA, the CDR3 is TGTGCCAGCAGTGGCCGGCTAGCAACGTACGAGCAGTACTTC. The chain links TRBV12-3 or TRBV12-4 to TRBJ2-7; perhaps TRBD2 as D (5 bases). V lost 5 bases to trimming and J lost 4 bases, with 15 bases between them. The CDR3 length is 14 residues.

CDR3 amino acids: CKAQGGNTEAFF. CDR3 DNA sequence: TGCAAAGCGCAAGGGGGGAACACTGAAGCTTTCTTT. The chain carries TRBV20-1 and TRBJ1-1; TRBD1 might be the D (6 bases). CDR3 length: 12 amino acids. Per germline, CDR1 DFQATT and CDR2 SNEGSKA (reference sequence).

The chain has TRBV15 and TRBJ2-1; D uncertain. The CDR3 is made up of 14 amino acids. V was shortened by 5 bases and J by 8 bases, with 16 bases between the two germline ends. Germline lookup yields CDR1 LNHNV and CDR2 YYDKDF (reference sequence). The CDR3 is CATSLDPGYDEQFF. The DNA of the CDR3 is TGTGCCACCAGCCTGGATCCCGGGTACGATGAGCAGTTCTTC.

The chain carries TRBV12-3 or TRBV12-4 and TRBJ2-5; TRBD2 aligns across 7 bases. V gave up 6 bases and J gave up 2 bases; unmatched junction bases: 3. This CDR3 has 13 residues. CDR3 residues: CASRTSNQETQYF. CDR3 bases: TGTGCCAGCAGGACTAGCAATCAAGAGACCCAGTACTTC.

This clonotype was seen at least ten times. The rearrangement links TRBV28 to TRBJ2-7; TRBD1 aligns across 8 bases. The V gene end was trimmed by 6 bases and the J gene end by 0 bases; junction bases not matched to a gene: 4. This CDR3 contains 14 residues. In germline, CDR1 is MDHEN, CDR2 SYDVKM. CDR3 sequence: CASRADRASYEQYV. The CDR3 DNA follows: TGTGCCAGCAGAGCGGACAGGGCCTCCTACGAGCAGTACGTC.